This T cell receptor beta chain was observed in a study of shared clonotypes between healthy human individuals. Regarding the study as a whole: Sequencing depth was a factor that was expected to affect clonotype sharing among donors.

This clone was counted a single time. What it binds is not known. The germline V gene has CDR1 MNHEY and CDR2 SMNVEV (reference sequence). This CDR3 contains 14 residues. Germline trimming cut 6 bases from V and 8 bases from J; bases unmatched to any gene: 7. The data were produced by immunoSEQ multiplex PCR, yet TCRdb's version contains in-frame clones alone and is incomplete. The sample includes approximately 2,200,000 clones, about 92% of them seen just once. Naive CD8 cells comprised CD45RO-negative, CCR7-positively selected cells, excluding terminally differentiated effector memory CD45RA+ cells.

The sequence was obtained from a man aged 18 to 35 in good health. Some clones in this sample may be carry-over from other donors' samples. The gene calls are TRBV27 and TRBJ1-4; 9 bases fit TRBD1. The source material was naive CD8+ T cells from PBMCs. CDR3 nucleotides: TGTGCCAGCAGGAGGACAGGGGTCAGCGAAAAACTGTTTTTT. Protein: CASRRTGVSEKLFF.